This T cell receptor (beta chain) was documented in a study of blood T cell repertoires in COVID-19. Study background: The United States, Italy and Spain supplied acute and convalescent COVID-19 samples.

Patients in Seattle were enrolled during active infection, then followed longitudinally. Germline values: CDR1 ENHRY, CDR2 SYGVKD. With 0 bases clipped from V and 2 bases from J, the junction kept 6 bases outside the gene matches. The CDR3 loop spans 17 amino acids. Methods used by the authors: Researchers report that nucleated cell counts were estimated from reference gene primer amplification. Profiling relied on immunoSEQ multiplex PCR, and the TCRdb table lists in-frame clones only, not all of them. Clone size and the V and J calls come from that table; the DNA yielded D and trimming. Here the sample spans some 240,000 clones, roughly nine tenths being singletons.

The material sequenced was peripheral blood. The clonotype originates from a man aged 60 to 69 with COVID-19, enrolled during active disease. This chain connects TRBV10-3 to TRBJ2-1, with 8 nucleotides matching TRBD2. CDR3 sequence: CAISESLGAGAYNEQFF. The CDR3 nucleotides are TGTGCCATCAGTGAGTCCTTAGGAGCGGGAGCCTACAATGAGCAGTTCTTC.